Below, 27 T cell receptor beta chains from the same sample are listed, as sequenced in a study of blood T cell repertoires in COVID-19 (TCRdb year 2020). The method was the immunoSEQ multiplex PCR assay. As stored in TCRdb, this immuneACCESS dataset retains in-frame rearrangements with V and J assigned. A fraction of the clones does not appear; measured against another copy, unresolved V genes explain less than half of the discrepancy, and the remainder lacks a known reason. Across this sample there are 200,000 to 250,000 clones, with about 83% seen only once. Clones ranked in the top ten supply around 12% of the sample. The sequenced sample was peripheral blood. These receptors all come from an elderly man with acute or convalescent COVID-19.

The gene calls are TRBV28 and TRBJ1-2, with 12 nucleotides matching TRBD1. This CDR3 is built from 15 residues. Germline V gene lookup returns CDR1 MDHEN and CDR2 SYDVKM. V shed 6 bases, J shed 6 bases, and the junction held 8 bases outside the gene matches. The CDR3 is CASRLPGTGGDGYTF. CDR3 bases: TGTGCCAGCAGACTCCCGGGGACAGGGGGCGATGGCTACACCTTC.

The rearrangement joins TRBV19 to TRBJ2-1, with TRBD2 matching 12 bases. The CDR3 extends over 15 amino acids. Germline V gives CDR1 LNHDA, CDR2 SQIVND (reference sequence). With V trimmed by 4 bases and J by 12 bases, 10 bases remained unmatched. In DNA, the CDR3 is TGTGCCAGTAGTAAGGGGACTAGCGGGCCATCCACGCAGTTCTTC. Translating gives CASSKGTSGPSTQFF.

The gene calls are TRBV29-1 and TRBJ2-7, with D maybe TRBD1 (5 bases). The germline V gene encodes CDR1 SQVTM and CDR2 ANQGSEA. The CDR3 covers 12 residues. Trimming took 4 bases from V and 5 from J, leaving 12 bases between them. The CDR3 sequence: CSVGSVRDEQYF. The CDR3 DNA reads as TGCAGCGTTGGATCGGTCAGGGACGAGCAGTACTTC.

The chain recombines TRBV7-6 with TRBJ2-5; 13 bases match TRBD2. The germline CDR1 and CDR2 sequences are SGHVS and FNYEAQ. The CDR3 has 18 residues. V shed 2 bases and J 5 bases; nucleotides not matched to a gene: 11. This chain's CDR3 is CASSLFRTSGSGKETQYF. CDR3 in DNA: TGTGCCAGCAGCTTATTCCGGACTAGCGGGAGTGGAAAGGAGACCCAGTACTTC.

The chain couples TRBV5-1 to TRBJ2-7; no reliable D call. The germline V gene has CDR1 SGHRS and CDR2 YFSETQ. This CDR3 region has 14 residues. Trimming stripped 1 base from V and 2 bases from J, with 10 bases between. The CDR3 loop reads CASSLSAGPYEQYF. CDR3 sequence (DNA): TGCGCCAGCAGCTTGTCGGCAGGTCCCTACGAGCAGTACTTC.

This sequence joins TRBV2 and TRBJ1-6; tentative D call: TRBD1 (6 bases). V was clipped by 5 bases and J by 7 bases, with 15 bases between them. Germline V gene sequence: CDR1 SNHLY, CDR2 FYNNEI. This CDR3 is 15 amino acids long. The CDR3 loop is CASSPRDTLNSPLHF. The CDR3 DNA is TGTGCCAGCAGTCCCCGGGACACCCTGAATTCACCCCTCCACTTT.

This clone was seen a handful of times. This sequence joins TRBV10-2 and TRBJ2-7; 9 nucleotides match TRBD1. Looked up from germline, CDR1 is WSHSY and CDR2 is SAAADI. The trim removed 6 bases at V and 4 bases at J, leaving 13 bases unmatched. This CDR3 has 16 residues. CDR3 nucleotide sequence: TGCGCCAGCAGCGAACCCGGACAGGGGAGTGCGTACGAGCAGTACTTC. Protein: CASSEPGQGSAYEQYF.

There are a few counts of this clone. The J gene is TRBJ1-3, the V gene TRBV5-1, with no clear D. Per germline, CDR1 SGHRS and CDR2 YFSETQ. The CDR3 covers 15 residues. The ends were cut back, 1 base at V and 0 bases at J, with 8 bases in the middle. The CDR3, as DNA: TGCGCCAGCAGCTTGACGAGCGTCTCTGGAAACACCATATATTTT. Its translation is CASSLTSVSGNTIYF.

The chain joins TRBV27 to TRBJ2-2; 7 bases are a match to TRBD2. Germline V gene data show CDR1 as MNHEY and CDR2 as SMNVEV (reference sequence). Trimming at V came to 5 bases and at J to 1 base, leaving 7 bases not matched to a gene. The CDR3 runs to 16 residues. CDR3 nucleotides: TGTGCCAGCAGTCCGCGGGGGTCGATGAACACCGGGGAGCTGTTTTTT. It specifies CASSPRGSMNTGELFF.

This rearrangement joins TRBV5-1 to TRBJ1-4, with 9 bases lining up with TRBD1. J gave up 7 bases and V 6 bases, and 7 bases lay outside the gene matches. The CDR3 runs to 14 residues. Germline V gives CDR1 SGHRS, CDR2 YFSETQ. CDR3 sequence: CASTQTGGGEKLFF. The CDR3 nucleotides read TGCGCCAGCACCCAGACAGGGGGGGGTGAAAAACTGTTTTTT.

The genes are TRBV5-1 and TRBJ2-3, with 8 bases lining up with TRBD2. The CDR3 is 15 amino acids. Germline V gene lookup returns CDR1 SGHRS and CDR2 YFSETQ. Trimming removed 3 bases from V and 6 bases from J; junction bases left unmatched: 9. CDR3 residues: CASSWAGGRSDTQYF. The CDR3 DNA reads TGCGCCAGCAGCTGGGCGGGGGGCCGGTCGGATACGCAGTATTTT.

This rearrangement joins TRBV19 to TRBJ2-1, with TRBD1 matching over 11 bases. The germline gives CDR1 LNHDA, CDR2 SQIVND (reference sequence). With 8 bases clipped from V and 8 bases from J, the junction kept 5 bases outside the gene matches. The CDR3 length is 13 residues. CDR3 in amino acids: CASGGTGGHEQFF. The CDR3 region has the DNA TGTGCCAGTGGTGGGACAGGGGGACATGAGCAGTTCTTC. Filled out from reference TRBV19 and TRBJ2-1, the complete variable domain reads DGGITQSPKYLFRKEGQNVTLSCEQNLNHDAMYWYRQDPGQGLRLIYYSQIVNDFQKGDIAEGYSVSREKKESFPLTVTSAQKNPTAFYLCASGGTGGHEQFFGPGTRLTVL.

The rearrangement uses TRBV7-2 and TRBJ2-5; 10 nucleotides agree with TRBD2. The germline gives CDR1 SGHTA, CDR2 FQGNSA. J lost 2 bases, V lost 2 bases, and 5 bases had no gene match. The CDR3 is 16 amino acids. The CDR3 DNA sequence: TGTGCCAGCAGCTTACAAAGCGGGGGGGTACAAGAGACCCAGTACTTC. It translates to CASSLQSGGVQETQYF.

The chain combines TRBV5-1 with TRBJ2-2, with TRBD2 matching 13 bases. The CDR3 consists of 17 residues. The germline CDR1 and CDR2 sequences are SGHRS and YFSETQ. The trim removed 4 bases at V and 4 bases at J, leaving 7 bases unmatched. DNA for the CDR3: TGCGCCAGCAGCGCCACTAGCGGGGGGGCGTCCACCGGGGAGCTGTTTTTT. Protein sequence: CASSATSGGASTGELFF. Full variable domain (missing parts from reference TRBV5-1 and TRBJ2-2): KAGVTQTPRYLIKTRGQQVTLSCSPISGHRSVSWYQQTPGQGLQFLFEYFSETQRNKGNFPGRFSGRQFSNSRSEMNVSTLELGDSALYLCASSATSGGASTGELFFGEGSRLTVL.

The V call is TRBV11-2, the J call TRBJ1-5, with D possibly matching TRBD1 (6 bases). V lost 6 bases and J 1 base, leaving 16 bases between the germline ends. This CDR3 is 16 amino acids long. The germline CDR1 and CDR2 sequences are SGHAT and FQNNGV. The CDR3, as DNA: TGTGCCAGCAGTCGTGGGACACTCACCAGCAATCAGCCCCAGCATTTT. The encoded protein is CASSRGTLTSNQPQHF. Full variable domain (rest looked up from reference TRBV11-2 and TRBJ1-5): EAGVAQSPRYKIIEKRQSVAFWCNPISGHATLYWYQQILGQGPKLLIQFQNNGVVDDSQLPKDRFSAERLKGVDSTLKIQPAKLEDSAVYLCASSRGTLTSNQPQHFGDGTRLSIL.

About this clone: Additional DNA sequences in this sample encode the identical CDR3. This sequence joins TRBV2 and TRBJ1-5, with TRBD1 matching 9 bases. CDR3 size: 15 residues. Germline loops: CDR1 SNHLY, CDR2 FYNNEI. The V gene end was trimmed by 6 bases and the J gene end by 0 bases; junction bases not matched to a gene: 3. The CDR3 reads CASSPGQGSNQPQHF. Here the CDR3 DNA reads TGTGCCAGCAGCCCGGGACAGGGTAGCAATCAGCCCCAGCATTTT.

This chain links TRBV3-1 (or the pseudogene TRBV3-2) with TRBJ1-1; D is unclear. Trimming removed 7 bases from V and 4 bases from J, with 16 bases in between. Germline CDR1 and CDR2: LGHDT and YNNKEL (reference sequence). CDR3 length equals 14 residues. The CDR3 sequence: CASTPSGIITEAFF. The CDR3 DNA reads TGTGCCAGCACCCCCTCGGGGATAATCACTGAAGCTTTCTTT.

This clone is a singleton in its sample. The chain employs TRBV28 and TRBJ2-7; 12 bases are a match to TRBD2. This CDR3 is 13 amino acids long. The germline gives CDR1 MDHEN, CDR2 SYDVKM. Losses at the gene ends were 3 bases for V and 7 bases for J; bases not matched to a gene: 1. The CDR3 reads CASSFGTSGEQYF. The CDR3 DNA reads TGTGCCAGCAGTTTCGGGACTAGCGGGGAGCAGTACTTC.

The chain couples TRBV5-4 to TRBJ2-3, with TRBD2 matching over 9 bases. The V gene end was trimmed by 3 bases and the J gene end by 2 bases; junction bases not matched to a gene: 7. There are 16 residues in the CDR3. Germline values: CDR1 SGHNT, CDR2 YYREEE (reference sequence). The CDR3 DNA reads TGTGCCAGCAGCTCAGGCGGGGGGGCTCACACAGATACGCAGTATTTT. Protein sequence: CASSSGGGAHTDTQYF.

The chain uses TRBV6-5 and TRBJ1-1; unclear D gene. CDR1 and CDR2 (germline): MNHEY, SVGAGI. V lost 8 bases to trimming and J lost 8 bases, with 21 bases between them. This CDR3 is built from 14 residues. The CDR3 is CASSPLDGRAEAFF. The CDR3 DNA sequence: TGTGCCAGCTCTCCCCTCGACGGGCGGGCGGAAGCTTTCTTT.

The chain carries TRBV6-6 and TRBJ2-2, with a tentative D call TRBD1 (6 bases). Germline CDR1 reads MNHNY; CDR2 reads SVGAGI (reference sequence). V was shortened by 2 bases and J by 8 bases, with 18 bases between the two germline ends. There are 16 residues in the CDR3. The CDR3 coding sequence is TGTGCCAGCAGTTACCCCCGACAGGCCTCCGTAGGGGAGCTGTTTTTT. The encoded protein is CASSYPRQASVGELFF.

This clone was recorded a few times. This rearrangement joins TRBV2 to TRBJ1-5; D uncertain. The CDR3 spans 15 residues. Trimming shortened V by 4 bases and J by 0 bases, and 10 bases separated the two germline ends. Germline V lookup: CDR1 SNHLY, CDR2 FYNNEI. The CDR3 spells CASSVSGLSNQPQHF. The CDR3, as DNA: TGTGCCAGCAGTGTTTCAGGTCTTAGCAATCAGCCCCAGCATTTT.

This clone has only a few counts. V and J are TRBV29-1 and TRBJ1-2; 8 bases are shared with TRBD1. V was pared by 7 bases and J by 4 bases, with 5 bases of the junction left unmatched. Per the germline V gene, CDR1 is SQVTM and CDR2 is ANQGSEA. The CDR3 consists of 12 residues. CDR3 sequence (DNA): TGCAGCGCCCCGACAGGGGCCTATGGCTACACCTTC. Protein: CSAPTGAYGYTF.

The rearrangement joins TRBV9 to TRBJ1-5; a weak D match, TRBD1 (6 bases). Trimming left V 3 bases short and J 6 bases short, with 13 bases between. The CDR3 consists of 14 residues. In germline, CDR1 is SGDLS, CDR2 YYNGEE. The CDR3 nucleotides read TGTGCCAGCAGCGCGGACAGAGGAGGTCAGCCCCAGCATTTT. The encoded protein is CASSADRGGQPQHF.

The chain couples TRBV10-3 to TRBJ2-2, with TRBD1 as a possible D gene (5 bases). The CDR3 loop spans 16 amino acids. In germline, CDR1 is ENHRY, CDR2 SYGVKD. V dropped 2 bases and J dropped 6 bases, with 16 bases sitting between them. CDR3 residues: CAISETPGYGSGELFF. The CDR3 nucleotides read TGTGCCATCAGTGAGACCCCAGGGTATGGGTCCGGGGAGCTGTTTTTT.

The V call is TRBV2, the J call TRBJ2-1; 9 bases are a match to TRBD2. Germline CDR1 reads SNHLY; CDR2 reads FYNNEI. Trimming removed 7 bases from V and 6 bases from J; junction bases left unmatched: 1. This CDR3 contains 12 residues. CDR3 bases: TGTGCCAGCAAGGGACTAGCCAATGAGCAGTTCTTC. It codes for CASKGLANEQFF.

CDR3 residues: CASSSADRGPYGYTF. The CDR3 DNA sequence: TGTGCCAGCAGTTCCGCGGACAGGGGCCCCTATGGCTACACCTTC. The chain carries TRBV6-2 or TRBV6-3 and TRBJ1-2, with 9 bases aligning to TRBD1. Germline CDR1 MNHEY, CDR2 SVGEGT. This CDR3 has 15 residues. Trimming took 4 bases from V and 4 from J; bases not matched to a gene: 7.